These 4 T cell receptor beta chains were all obtained from the same sample, sequenced in a study of blood T cell repertoires in COVID-19. Measured with immunoSEQ multiplex PCR; TCRdb has only the in-frame clones, and not every one. The table lists 300,000 or so clones, around 90% of them singletons. Sequencing was done on a sample of PBMCs or T cells enriched from blood (not recorded which). These receptors were taken from a woman aged 25 to 45 who had recovered from COVID-19.

The chain combines TRBV19 with TRBJ2-1, with unresolved D. Germline loops: CDR1 LNHDA, CDR2 SQIVND (reference sequence). CDR3 length equals 14 residues. Trimming cost V 2 bases and J 8 bases, with 13 bases left between them. The CDR3 is CASSIPPLDDEQFF. The DNA of the CDR3 is TGTGCCAGTAGTATACCCCCCCTAGACGATGAGCAGTTCTTC.

The chain recombines TRBV6-1 with TRBJ1-5, with 9 bases fitting TRBD1. J lost 9 bases, V lost 4 bases, and 16 bases had no gene match. Germline V CDR1 and CDR2: MNHNS, SASEGT. This CDR3 comprises 17 residues. CDR3 coding DNA: TGTGCCAGCAGTGCCACGGGACAGGGTTTCCCTATAGGGCCCCAGCATTTT. This translates into CASSATGQGFPIGPQHF.

The rearrangement joins TRBV5-1 to TRBJ1-1; TRBD1 is a possible D gene (5 bases). The germline V gene has CDR1 SGHRS and CDR2 YFSETQ. The CDR3 spans 15 residues. Trimming took off 0 bases at V and 3 bases at J, with 12 bases between the two ends. CDR3 sequence reads: CASSLVGKGDTEAFF. DNA of the CDR3: TGCGCCAGCAGCTTGGTGGGAAAAGGGGACACTGAAGCTTTCTTT.

The chain couples TRBV5-1 to TRBJ1-3; D gene uncertain. Germline CDR1 SGHRS, CDR2 YFSETQ. The CDR3 sequence is 12 residues long. Trimming stripped 7 bases from V and 0 bases from J, with 5 bases between. CDR3 sequence reads: CASRDSGNTIYF. The CDR3 region has the DNA TGCGCCAGCCGGGACTCTGGAAACACCATATATTTT.